The rows below give T cell receptor beta chains drawn from one sample of a study of OX40 agonist ivuxolimab in advanced cancers. Clones were read by immunoSEQ multiplex PCR, and TCRdb kept only the in-frame ones, dropping some. This sample yields 50,000 to 55,000 clones, of which more than 70% are seen a single time; under 5.5% belongs to the top ten. Sample: CD4+ or CD8+ T cells sorted from blood, taken in a trial of the OX40 agonist ivuxolimab. These receptors all come from an adult with an advanced solid tumor such as melanoma, head and neck, liver or kidney cancer. Both conserved end residues are part of each CDR3. Fields, in order: V gene, clone size, J gene, D gene, CDR3 DNA, CDR3 protein. The D gene is left open where the match is weak. Rows give clone size only sometimes, using once, few, many, or a class for an expanded clone.

TRBV5-6	NA	TRBJ2-7	TRBD1	TGTGCCAGCAGCTTGGGGGACAGGATGGCCTACGAGCAGTACTTC	CASSLGDRMAYEQYF
TRBV6-6	NA	TRBJ2-7	TRBD1	TGTGCCAGCAGTTACTCCCGGGACAGCCAAGGGGAGCAGTACTTC	CASSYSRDSQGEQYF
TRBV5-1	NA	TRBJ1-2	TRBD1	TGCGCCAGCAGCTGGACGGACAGGGAGCATGGCTACACCTTC	CASSWTDREHGYTF
TRBV13	NA	TRBJ2-5	TRBD1	TGTGCCAGCAGCTTAGGAGGGGGCGAGGAGACCCAGTACTTC	CASSLGGGEETQYF
TRBV6-5	NA	TRBJ2-1	NA	TGTGCCAGCAGTCGGGACTCGTACAATGAGCAGTTCTTC	CASSRDSYNEQFF
TRBV11-3	NA	TRBJ1-2	NA	TGTGCCAGCAGCGCCGCAGGGGAGGATTACTATGGCTACACCTTC	CASSAAGEDYYGYTF
TRBV4-1	NA	TRBJ2-3	TRBD2	TGCGCCAGCAGCCAAGGGCTAGCGGGAGGGCAAGGTACGCAGTATTTT	CASSQGLAGGQGTQYF
TRBV7-2	NA	TRBJ1-1	NA	TGTGCCAGCAGCTTAGCGGCGGGGGGGGGACTCACTGAAGCTTTCTTT	CASSLAAGGGLTEAFF
TRBV6-1	NA	TRBJ1-5	NA	TGTGCCAGCAGTGCTACACTCCTCCCCCAGCATTTT	CASSATLLPQHF
TRBV5-4	NA	TRBJ2-3	TRBD2	TGTGCCAGCTCCGGGACTAGCGTACTCACCACAGATACGCAGTATTTT	CASSGTSVLTTDTQYF
TRBV10-3	NA	TRBJ1-2	NA	TGTGCCATCAGTGAGTCGGGCAAACCATATGGCTACACCTTC	CAISESGKPYGYTF
TRBV7-3	NA	TRBJ1-5	TRBD1	TGTGCCAGCAGCTCGCGTCGGACAGGGGGCGAGGATCAGCCCCAGCATTTT	CASSSRRTGGEDQPQHF
TRBV7-8	NA	TRBJ2-3	TRBD2	TGTGCCAGCAGCTCTCCGCGGGGGGGCGGAGGAACTAGCACAGATACGCAGTATTTT	CASSSPRGGGGTSTDTQYF
TRBV7-9	NA	TRBJ2-7	TRBD2	TGTGCCAGCAGCCCCAGCGGGGTATACGAGCAGTACTTC	CASSPSGVYEQYF
TRBV6-5	once	TRBJ2-7	NA	TGTGCCAGCAGTTACGACCCTGGGAACTACGAGCAGTACTTC	CASSYDPGNYEQYF
TRBV11-3	NA	TRBJ1-6	NA	TGTGCCAGCAGCTTAGGTACAGGGCTAAGGATGTCCCTCCACTTT	CASSLGTGLRMSLHF
TRBV5-6	NA	TRBJ1-3	NA	TGTGCCAGCAGCTTGGTCGGGATGGGCTCTGGAAACACCATATATTTT	CASSLVGMGSGNTIYF
TRBV28	NA	TRBJ2-1	TRBD1	TGTGCCAGCGTAGGGGGACAGGGGTACAATGAGCAGTTCTTC	CASVGGQGYNEQFF
TRBV4-2	NA	TRBJ2-3	TRBD2	TGTGCCAGCAGCCAAGCTGTTAGCGGGAGGGGGCAAGATACGCAGTATTTT	CASSQAVSGRGQDTQYF
TRBV11-2	NA	TRBJ2-7	TRBD2	TGTGCCAGCAGTCCCGGGACTAGCGGGAGTCTTGGGCGGATGCAGTACTTC	CASSPGTSGSLGRMQYF
TRBV30	NA	TRBJ1-2	TRBD1	TGTGCCTGGAGTGTACAACAGGGGGCACTTAACTATGGCTACACCTTC	CAWSVQQGALNYGYTF
TRBV28	once	TRBJ1-5	TRBD1	TGTGCCACGGGGGGACAGCGGCGTTATAGCAATCAGCCCCAGCATTTT	CATGGQRRYSNQPQHF
TRBV19	NA	TRBJ2-5	NA	TGTGCCAGTAGTATGTCGGGGGCCGAGACCCAGTACTTC	CASSMSGAETQYF
TRBV6-1	NA	TRBJ1-2	NA	TGTGCCAGCAGTGTTTTTGAAGGAGCTAACTATGGCTACACCTTC	CASSVFEGANYGYTF
TRBV6-1	NA	TRBJ1-5	TRBD1	TGTGCCAGCAGTGAACCCTGGACAGGGCGCAGCAATCAGCCCCAGCATTTT	CASSEPWTGRSNQPQHF
TRBV5-6	NA	TRBJ1-1	NA	TGTGCCAGCAGCTTGCCATGGGACACTGAAGCTTTCTTT	CASSLPWDTEAFF
TRBV21-1	NA	TRBJ2-7	NA	TGTGCCAGCAGCAAAGAGGTCAGCGGGCCGCACGAGCAGTACTTC	CASSKEVSGPHEQYF
TRBV19	few	TRBJ1-5	TRBD1	TGTGCCGCTAGGACAGGCAGAGATCAGCCCCAGCATTTT	CAARTGRDQPQHF
TRBV6-6	NA	TRBJ1-5	NA	TGTGCCAGCAGTTACGGGGGGGAGTTACGTCAGCCCCAGCATTTT	CASSYGGELRQPQHF
TRBV4-2	few	TRBJ1-4	NA	TGTGCCAGCAGCCATACGATTAAGGGAGGGGAGTCGGGGAAACTGTTTTTT	CASSHTIKGGESGKLFF
TRBV5-6	NA	TRBJ2-5	NA	TGTGCCAGCAGCTTGCGGATAACAGGTTTAGAGACCCAGTACTTC	CASSLRITGLETQYF
TRBV6-5	few	TRBJ2-1	NA	TGTGCCAGCCTCTCAGAGGGGCTCCGAAATGAGCAGTTCTTC	CASLSEGLRNEQFF
TRBV7-2	NA	TRBJ2-5	TRBD1	TGTGCCAGCAGCTTAGGGGGAGGACAGGGCCAAGAGACCCAGTACTTC	CASSLGGGQGQETQYF
TRBV4-1	NA	TRBJ2-7	NA	TGCGCCAGCAGCCAAGGATTGGTCAGGAGACAGGCCACTTACGAGCAGTACTTC	CASSQGLVRRQATYEQYF
TRBV2	NA	TRBJ2-7	NA	NA	CASILEDRTSYEQYF
TRBV21-1	NA	TRBJ1-5	NA	TGTGCCAGCAGCAAATTCGGGTTCAATCAGCCCCAGCATTTT	CASSKFGFNQPQHF
TRBV19	once	TRBJ2-3	TRBD2	TGTGCCAGTAGTCTCGGGACTAGCGGGAACACAGATACGCAGTATTTT	CASSLGTSGNTDTQYF
TRBV15	once	TRBJ2-1	TRBD2	TGTGCCACCAGCAGCGACAGCCAGGCTAGCGGGGCCAAACGACAGTTCTTC	CATSSDSQASGAKRQFF
TRBV19	NA	TRBJ2-7	TRBD2	TGTGCCAGTAGTAACTCGGGAGGCAACCCTTACGAGCAGTACTTC	CASSNSGGNPYEQYF
TRBV6-5	NA	TRBJ1-2	TRBD1	TGTGCCAGCAGAAAAACAGGGGGCGGGAATCAGGGCTACACCTTC	CASRKTGGGNQGYTF
TRBV30	NA	TRBJ1-4	TRBD1	TGTGCCTGGAGTGTGGGTCAGGGGGCGGGAAAACTGTTTTTT	CAWSVGQGAGKLFF
TRBV12-5	NA	TRBJ1-1	TRBD1	TGTGCTAGTGGACGGGACAGCTACACTGAAGCTTTCTTT	CASGRDSYTEAFF
TRBV5-4	NA	TRBJ2-1	NA	TGTGCCAGCAGCTTTGGTGGCTACAATGAGCAGTTCTTC	CASSFGGYNEQFF
TRBV7-9	few	TRBJ2-4	NA	TGTGCCAGCACCGGGGGCGCTCCAAAAAACATTCAGTACTTC	CASTGGAPKNIQYF
TRBV19	NA	TRBJ1-1	NA	TGTGCCAGTAGTCATTCCACTGAAGCTTTCTTT	CASSHSTEAFF
TRBV19	NA	TRBJ1-5	NA	TGTGCCAGTAGTCGACTGGGTAGTAGCAATCAGCCCCAGCATTTT	CASSRLGSSNQPQHF
TRBV7-9	once	TRBJ2-1	NA	TGTGCCAGCAGCTTAGACTATACCAATGAGCAGTTCTTC	CASSLDYTNEQFF
TRBV14	NA	TRBJ2-2	NA	TGTGCCAGCAGCCTTCGGACTTTCACCGGGGAGCTGTTTTTT	CASSLRTFTGELFF
TRBV5-1	NA	TRBJ2-3	TRBD2	TGCGCCAGCAGGCTAGCGGGAGAACACGATACGCAGTATTTT	CASRLAGEHDTQYF
TRBV18	NA	TRBJ2-1	NA	TGTGCCAGCTCACCAGAAGACGGCCCCGAGCAGTTCTTC	CASSPEDGPEQFF
TRBV6-1	NA	TRBJ2-7	NA	TGTGCCAGCAGTGAAGAGGCTCTAAGAGTAGACTTC	CASSEEALRVDF
TRBV19	NA	TRBJ1-1	NA	TGTGCCAGTAGTATCGGACAGCCGTTTTTTGACACTGAAGCTTTCTTT	CASSIGQPFFDTEAFF
TRBV12-2	once	TRBJ2-1	NA	TGTGCAAGTCGCATCGGGAGGTTTGCGGGAGACAATGAGCAGTTCTTC	CASRIGRFAGDNEQFF
TRBV25-1	NA	TRBJ2-1	NA	TGTGCCAGCACCCCAGGGACACCCTACAATGAGCAGTTCTTC	CASTPGTPYNEQFF